The clone carrying this TCR beta chain was picked up one time. Antigen specificity is unknown. The sample is drawn from a study of T cell responses to AZD1222 COVID-19 vaccine. At the level of the study: Both about-4-week and about-12-week second-dose recipients were combined. Study-level points and caveats: White British donors predominated, females outnumbered males, and clonal diversity was possibly underestimated. Baseline serology detected seropositivity in only five or six AZD1222 recipients. Mapped onto spike, vaccine-associated CD4 TCRs spanned it and were dominant at 160-218 and 743-854.

Libraries were prepared by immunoSEQ multiplex PCR; TCRdb keeps only in-frame clonotypes and omits some of them. The sample carries around 76,000 clones, around 83% recorded once. Germline V gene sequence: CDR1 SEHNR, CDR2 FQNEAQ (reference sequence). Trimming cost V 1 base and J 4 bases, with 7 bases left between them. The CDR3 is 13 amino acids. Sequenced here: peripheral blood, sampled on day 0 of AZD1222 vaccination. V gene TRBV7-9 combines with J gene TRBJ1-1; no reliable D call. This TCR was recovered from an adult in good health. The CDR3 reads CASSLESGTEAFF. The CDR3 DNA reads as TGTGCCAGCAGCTTAGAAAGCGGCACTGAAGCTTTCTTT.